This T cell receptor beta chain was identified in a study of vaccination and CD4 T cells after COVID-19. Specified treatment: roughly ten-day PBMC culture with coronavirus spike peptide pools or control peptides (ViraFEST assay). The CDR3 has 15 amino acids. CDR1 is MNHNS, CDR2 SASEGT, per germline. V lost 5 bases and J lost 4; bases outside the gene matches: 5. The Oncomine TCR Beta short-read assay was what sequenced the DNA obtained from cultured CD4+ T cells. TCRdb fed the PCR reads into MiXCR, producing one record per CDR3 protein. Of roughly 15,000 distinct CDR3 sequences listed, 44% are singletons. The study, taken as a whole, reports: Reactive clone data from convalescent patients indicated a median of approximately 86% appearing only post-vaccination.

About this clonotype: Its antigen remains unidentified.

The clonotype comes from a human donor who had recovered from COVID-19. The V gene is TRBV6-1, the J gene TRBJ2-1; 10 bases are shared with TRBD1. What was sequenced was CD4+ T cells from blood, cultured in vitro. The CDR3 spells CASSTRDRGYNEQFF. CDR3 nucleotide sequence: TGTGCCAGCAGTACCCGGGACAGGGGATACAATGAGCAGTTCTTC.